This TCR beta chain was sequenced for a study of cytomegalovirus exposure and HLA in healthy donors. General study results and limits: Some V segments could not be told apart, so they were left out, TRBV6-2 and TRBV6-3 among them.

In the case of this clone: Its antigen is not identified.

V was clipped by 5 bases and J by 10 bases, with 10 bases between them. The germline V gene encodes CDR1 SEHNR and CDR2 FQNEAQ (reference sequence). The CDR3 is 11 residues long. Primers for the PCR totalled 60 Vbeta and 13 Jbeta. The table came from immunoSEQ multiplex PCR; TCRdb's copy has only in-frame clones and leaves some out. The table lists fewer than 250,000 clones, more than 75% of them singletons. This sequence joins TRBV7-9 and TRBJ2-3; no definite D call. This receptor was taken from a male donor in good health and CMV-seropositive. The sample consisted of PBMCs. In DNA, the CDR3 is TGTGCCAGCAGCCGAGGAGTGGCGCAGTATTTT. It specifies CASSRGVAQYF. Looking up the rest from reference TRBV7-9 and TRBJ2-3 gives the full variable domain: DTGVSQNPRHKITKRGQNVTFRCDPISEHNRLYWYRQTLGQGPEFLTYFQNEAQLEKSRLLSDRFSAERPKGSFSTLEIQRTEQGDSAMYLCASSRGVAQYFGPGTRLTVL.